These 10 T cell receptor beta chains were all obtained from the same sample, sequenced in a study of response to subunit inactivated influenza vaccine. TCRdb re-analysed the RT-PCR reads in MiXCR, keeping a single row per CDR3 protein. The sample consists of 600,000 to 700,000 distinct CDR3 sequences, around 15% of them appearing once. The sample in question was PBMCs from blood, obtained 14 days before vaccination. The receptors were gathered from a man aged 50-60 years who received an inactivated influenza vaccine.

The DNA for the CDR3 is TGTGCCAGCAGCTTCCCGGGCCCCGGCTATGGCTACACCTTC. Amino acid sequence: CASSFPGPGYGYTF. The V call is TRBV7-9, the J call TRBJ1-2; D is uncertain. Germline V CDR1 and CDR2: SEHNR, FQNEAQ (reference sequence). V was trimmed by 3 bases and J by 4 bases, leaving 12 bases between them. The CDR3 has 14 amino acids. The entire variable domain, with the rest obtained from reference TRBV7-9 and TRBJ1-2, is as follows: DTGVSQNPRHKITKRGQNVTFRCDPISEHNRLYWYRQTLGQGPEFLTYFQNEAQLEKSRLLSDRFSAERPKGSFSTLEIQRTEQGDSAMYLCASSFPGPGYGYTFGSGTRLTVV.

The CDR3 nucleotides are TGTGCCACCAGCGGAAGGGGGAATGAGCAGTTCTTC. Its translation is CATSGRGNEQFF. The genes are TRBV15 and TRBJ2-1; a possible D gene is TRBD1 (6 bases). There are 12 residues in the CDR3. Germline CDR1 reads LNHNV; CDR2 reads YYDKDF (reference sequence). V lost 5 bases and J 7 bases, leaving 9 bases between the germline ends.

This chain connects TRBV7-9 to TRBJ2-3; no definite D call. The ends were cut back, 5 bases at V and 2 bases at J, with 8 bases in the middle. This CDR3 has 13 amino acids. CDR1 and CDR2 (germline): SEHNR, FQNEAQ (reference sequence). Written as DNA, the CDR3 is TGTGCCAGCAGCAAGTTAGACACAGATACGCAGTATTTT. It encodes CASSKLDTDTQYF.

The rearrangement links TRBV25-1 to TRBJ2-7, with D unresolved. Germline V lookup: CDR1 MGHDK, CDR2 SYGVNS. V was cut by 1 base and J by 3 bases, with 7 bases left in between. This CDR3 has 13 residues. CDR3 in amino acids: CASSESGLYEQYF. For the CDR3, the DNA is TGTGCCAGCAGTGAATCGGGCCTCTACGAGCAGTACTTC.

This clonotype was counted only a few times. V is TRBV4-3 and J is TRBJ2-7, with TRBD1 matching 8 bases. Trimming removed 0 bases from V and 5 bases from J; junction bases left unmatched: 18. Germline CDR1 and CDR2: LGHNA and YSLEER. This CDR3 has 19 amino acids. CDR3 loop: CASSQDWFQQDRESDEQYF. CDR3 nucleotides: TGCGCCAGCAGCCAAGATTGGTTTCAGCAGGACAGGGAGTCCGACGAGCAGTACTTC.

For this clonotype: The junction departs from germline at one end; a sequencing error may be responsible. The chain is built from TRBV7-7 and TRBJ2-7; D might be TRBD1 (6 bases). The germline CDR1 and CDR2 sequences are SSHAT and FNYEAQ (reference sequence). The CDR3 spans 13 residues. This CDR3 is CASSFDRYSEQYF. Written as DNA, the CDR3 is TGTGCTAGCAGCTTTGACAGGTATTCCGAGCAGTACTTC.

The sample holds a few counts of this clonotype. The rearrangement uses TRBV15 and TRBJ2-5; D ambiguous. The V end was cut by 0 bases, the J end by 5 bases, with 7 bases between. Looked up from germline, CDR1 is LNHNV and CDR2 is YYDKDF (reference sequence). The CDR3 spans 13 residues. The CDR3 region is CATSRDQMETQYF. CDR3 nucleotide sequence: TGTGCCACCAGCAGAGATCAGATGGAGACCCAGTACTTC.

The CDR3 nucleotides are TGCAGTGCTAAGGGACTAGCGGTATCAGATACGCAGTATTTT. As protein: CSAKGLAVSDTQYF. The chain is built from TRBV20-1 and TRBJ2-3; 11 positions agree with TRBD2. Germline V gene sequence: CDR1 DFQATT, CDR2 SNEGSKA (reference sequence). V gave up 4 bases and J gave up 4 bases; unmatched junction bases: 4. This CDR3 has 14 residues.

The chain carries TRBV6-2 or TRBV6-3 and TRBJ2-7; D is unclear. The CDR3 spans 13 residues. Germline V gene lookup returns CDR1 MNHEY and CDR2 SVGEGT. Deletions cut 2 bases from V and 4 bases from J, with 9 bases between. CDR3 sequence (DNA): TGTGCCAGCAGTTACGGCTACTTATACGAGCAGTACTTC. Translated, it gives CASSYGYLYEQYF.

The chain joins TRBV20-1 to TRBJ2-6; D gene unclear. The CDR3 has 16 amino acids. Trimming cost V 1 base and J 4 bases, with 14 bases left between them. The germline V gene has CDR1 DFQATT and CDR2 SNEGSKA (reference sequence). The CDR3, as DNA: TGCAGTGCTAGAGCTACCGGAGTGTCGGGGGCCAACGTCCTGACTTTC. Its translation: CSARATGVSGANVLTF.